This is a list of T cell receptor beta chains from one sample in a study of shared clonotypes between healthy human individuals. Sequencing was performed with immunoSEQ multiplex PCR; in TCRdb, only in-frame clones are kept and a portion is missing. The sample lists approximately 1,500,000 clones, roughly 96% occurring once. The source material was naive CD4+ T cells sorted from blood. The receptors stem from a man aged 25 to 45 in good health. Each CDR3 is given with its conserved first and last residue. A D gene is named only where the DNA matches it firmly. Size tells how often a clone was seen (once, few, many) or the class of an expanded clone, and some rows leave it out.

J gene	clone size	V gene	CDR3 length	D gene	CDR3 DNA	CDR3 protein
TRBJ2-6	.	TRBV7-2	18	.	TGTGCCAGCAGCCCATCCCCGACCGCTTCCTCTGGGGCCAACGTCCTGACTTTC	CASSPSPTASSGANVLTF
TRBJ2-7	.	TRBV10-3	14	TRBD2	TGTGCCATCAGACAACTAGCGGGAGCCTACGAGCAGTACTTC	CAIRQLAGAYEQYF
TRBJ2-1	.	TRBV9	13	.	TGTGCCAGCAGCGCGACCTTCGCGGGGTGGCAGTTCTTC	CASSATFAGWQFF
TRBJ2-7	.	TRBV29-1	12	.	TGCAGCGTTGCAGAAAGAGGCTACGAGCAGTACTTC	CSVAERGYEQYF
TRBJ2-2	.	TRBV6-1	15	.	TGTGCCAGCAATCCAAGCACACAACCCGCCGGGGAGCTGTTTTTT	CASNPSTQPAGELFF
TRBJ1-1	.	TRBV14	15	.	TGTGCCAGCAGCCAAGATTTGGGCAGAAACACTGAAGCTTTCTTT	CASSQDLGRNTEAFF
TRBJ1-4	.	TRBV30	13	TRBD1	TGTGCCTGGAGTGTGAGACAGGGGGGAAAACTGTTTTTT	CAWSVRQGGKLFF
TRBJ2-7	once	TRBV28	15	TRBD2	TGTGCCACATCCCCGGCGGGAGGTCGTTTGGGCGAGCAGTACTTC	CATSPAGGRLGEQYF
TRBJ2-3	once	TRBV5-1	16	.	TGCGCCAGCAGCTTGACCCGACTAGAGACCACAGATACGCAGTATTTT	CASSLTRLETTDTQYF
TRBJ2-3	.	TRBV2	16	.	TGTGCCAGCAGTGGAATCCCGAGGGCTAGCACAGATACGCAGTATTTT	CASSGIPRASTDTQYF
TRBJ2-7	.	TRBV6-1	11	.	TGTGCCAGCAGTAACGGCTACGAGCAGTACTTC	CASSNGYEQYF
TRBJ2-4	.	TRBV10-2	13	.	TGCGCCAGCAGTGATCGGCAGAAAAACATTCAGTACTTC	CASSDRQKNIQYF
TRBJ1-5	.	TRBV28	18	TRBD1	TGTGCCAGCAGACCCTCGGGGGCGGGCAGGGGGTTTGGTCAGCCCCAGCATTTT	CASRPSGAGRGFGQPQHF
TRBJ2-2	.	TRBV18	16	.	TGTGCCAGCTCACCACCGAGGACAGCGGACACCGGGGAGCTGTTTTTT	CASSPPRTADTGELFF
TRBJ2-2	.	TRBV7-6	17	.	TGTGCCAGCAGCTTACTACGTAGCAGGGTGGACACCGGGGAGCTGTTTTTT	CASSLLRSRVDTGELFF
TRBJ1-2	.	TRBV4-2	17	TRBD1	TGTGCCAGCAGCCAAGCAGGGACAGGGCAGTTCTTAAGCGGCTACACCTTC	CASSQAGTGQFLSGYTF
TRBJ1-1	.	TRBV7-9	15	.	TGTGCCAGCAGCTTACGTGGTCGGGGGAACACTGAAGCTTTCTTT	CASSLRGRGNTEAFF
TRBJ2-5	.	TRBV11-2	15	TRBD1	TGTGCCAGCAGCTCAGTACAGGGGGGAGGAGAGACCCAGTACTTC	CASSSVQGGGETQYF
TRBJ1-5	.	TRBV28	16	TRBD1	TGTGCCAGCAGACGGGCAGGGGGCGCCGGCAATCAGCCCCAGCATTTT	CASRRAGGAGNQPQHF
TRBJ1-3	.	TRBV18	15	.	TGTGCCAGCTCACCGGACAGCTCCTCTGGAAACACCATATATTTT	CASSPDSSSGNTIYF
TRBJ1-1	.	TRBV7-2	14	.	TGTGCCAGCAGCTTATCCCCCATGAACACTGAAGCTTTCTTT	CASSLSPMNTEAFF
TRBJ1-3	.	TRBV7-9	13	.	TGTGCCAGCTCATTTGGGTCTGGAAACACCATATATTTT	CASSFGSGNTIYF
TRBJ2-3	.	TRBV18	15	TRBD2	TGTGCCAGCTCACCGAGACTAGCGGGCTCGGATACGCAGTATTTT	CASSPRLAGSDTQYF
TRBJ1-3	.	TRBV11-2	15	.	TGTGCCAGCAGCTTAATATTGGGAACTGGAAACACCATATATTTT	CASSLILGTGNTIYF
TRBJ2-5	.	TRBV19	14	TRBD1	TGTGCCAGTTCTAGGGGACAGGGGAGGGAGACCCAGTACTTC	CASSRGQGRETQYF
TRBJ2-4	.	TRBV6-6	16	.	TGTGCCAGCAGTTCCACCTGGACCTCCCCCAAAAACATTCAGTACTTC	CASSSTWTSPKNIQYF
TRBJ2-5	.	TRBV28	13	.	TGTGCCAGCAGTTTCGGCCACCAAGAGACCCAGTACTTC	CASSFGHQETQYF
TRBJ1-5	once	TRBV29-1	13	.	TGCAGCGTTGTAACAGGGCTTTTGGAGCCCCAGCATTTT	CSVVTGLLEPQHF
TRBJ2-3	.	TRBV5-1	17	TRBD1	TGCGCCAGCAGCTTATACGCCGGGACAGGGAGTAGTGATACGCAGTATTTT	CASSLYAGTGSSDTQYF
TRBJ2-5	once	TRBV6-1	10	.	TGTGCCAGCTGGCTAGAGACCCAGTACTTC	CASWLETQYF
TRBJ1-1	.	TRBV27	17	.	TGTGCCAGCAGTTTTAAACTGGACAGCTTCCTGAACACTGAAGCTTTCTTT	CASSFKLDSFLNTEAFF
TRBJ2-7	.	TRBV27	15	.	TGTGCCAGCAGTCCGTGGGCGGCCATCTCCTACGAGCAGTACTTC	CASSPWAAISYEQYF
TRBJ2-3	.	TRBV7-6	16	TRBD2	TGTGCCAGCAGCTCATCGGCGGGAGGGATCGGCGATACGCAGTATTTT	CASSSSAGGIGDTQYF
TRBJ2-7	once	TRBV7-2	15	.	TGTGCCAGCAGCCTTATAAAAGGGATCGACTACGAGCAGTACTTC	CASSLIKGIDYEQYF
TRBJ1-3	.	TRBV30	15	.	TGTGCCTGGAGAGGGGGGGCTCTTGCTGGAAACACCATATATTTT	CAWRGGALAGNTIYF
TRBJ2-5	.	TRBV7-6	17	TRBD2	TGTGCCAGCAGCTCCACCTATCCGGGACTAGCGTTAGGGACCCAGTACTTC	CASSSTYPGLALGTQYF